The rows below give T cell receptor beta chains drawn from one sample of a study of patients and donors after allogeneic stem cell transplantation. TCRdb fed the RT-PCR reads into MiXCR, producing one record per CDR3 protein. This table has roughly 190,000 distinct CDR3 sequences, around 41% appearing once. The sequenced sample consisted of blood, either unsorted or a sorted T cell fraction (not recorded which). The receptors stem from a human donor who was either an allogeneic HSCT recipient or a stem cell or donor lymphocyte infusion donor (not recorded which). It is not recorded whose cells these are; they may come from a transplant donor. Each CDR3 is given with its conserved first and last residue. D genes are given only for firm matches. Size tells how often a clone was seen (once, few, many) or the class of an expanded clone, and some rows leave it out.

>TRBJ2-2|-|-|TRBV20-1
TGCAGTGCTAGGGGCGCCGGGGAGCTGTTTTTT
CSARGAGELFF
>TRBJ1-2|TRBD1|-|TRBV7-9
TGTGCCAGCAGCTCTGGACAGGGGGCACATGGCTACACCTTC
CASSSGQGAHGYTF
>TRBJ1-2|-|-|TRBV20-1
TGCAGTGCTGGAGGACAGTCTAACTATGGCTACACCTTC
CSAGGQSNYGYTF
>TRBJ1-1|-|-|TRBV6-5
TGTGCCGTCCTCTCGCGAGGGAGGGGTGAAGCTTTCTTT
CAVLSRGRGEAFF
>TRBJ2-1|-|-|TRBV7-9
TGTGCCAGCAGTTATACCGGGACTGAGCAGTTCTTC
CASSYTGTEQFF
>TRBJ1-3|-|-|TRBV4-2
TGTGCCAGCAGCCAAGACCCGACCGCGTCTGGAAACACCATATATTTT
CASSQDPTASGNTIYF
>TRBJ1-1|-|-|TRBV11-2
TGTGCCAGCAGCCCCTCCGTGGAGCGGACTGAAGCTTTCTTT
CASSPSVERTEAFF
>TRBJ1-6|-|-|TRBV5-6
TGTGCCAGCAGCTTGGCAGCCCTAACAGGGAGGGCTTCACCCCTCCACTTT
CASSLAALTGRASPLHF
>TRBJ1-5|TRBD1|-|TRBV7-2
TGTGCCAGCAGCTTAGTAGGGCAGGGGGCCGGACAGCCCCAGCATTTT
CASSLVGQGAGQPQHF
>TRBJ1-1|-|-|TRBV6-5
TGTGCCAGCAGTTATATCGGACAGCTGTACATGAACACTGAAGCTTTCTTT
CASSYIGQLYMNTEAFF
>TRBJ1-4|-|-|TRBV7-6
TGTGCCAGCAGCCCACTAGCTAGGGTCGGGAATGAAAAACTGTTTTTT
CASSPLARVGNEKLFF
>TRBJ1-6|-|-|TRBV7-2
TGTGCCAGCAGCTTAGACGGGGCCCGGGACAATTCACCCCTCCACTTT
CASSLDGARDNSPLHF
>TRBJ2-1|-|-|TRBV7-9
TGTGCCAGCACGGGGCCGCAGACCTACAATGAGCAGTTCTTC
CASTGPQTYNEQFF
>TRBJ1-5|-|-|TRBV27
TGTGCCAGCAGTTTAAGCGGGGGTACTCAGCCCCAGCATTTT
CASSLSGGTQPQHF
>TRBJ1-1|-|few|TRBV7-9
TGTGCCAGCAGTCATACCAACACTGAAGCTTTCTTT
CASSHTNTEAFF
>TRBJ1-4|TRBD1|-|TRBV3-1
TGTGCCAGCAGCCAACATACTGCAACTGGGGGGACAGAAAATGAAAAACTGTTTTTT
CASSQHTATGGTENEKLFF
>TRBJ2-1|-|-|TRBV6-2/TRBV6-3
TGTGCCAGCACCATCGGACCCCCGGGCAATGAGCAGTTCTTC
CASTIGPPGNEQFF
>TRBJ2-2|-|-|TRBV28
TGTGCCAGCAGTTTCGGTGACACCGGGGAGCTGTTTTTT
CASSFGDTGELFF
>TRBJ2-3|-|-|TRBV6-2/TRBV6-3
TGTGCCAGCAGTTACGGGAGAGGTACGCAGTATTTT
CASSYGRGTQYF
>TRBJ1-1|-|-|TRBV24-1
TGTGCCACCAGAGGGGGGAACACTGAAGCTTTCTTT
CATRGGNTEAFF
>TRBJ1-1|-|few|TRBV28
TGTGCCAGCAGTTTCGCGGGTATGAACACTGAAGCTTTCTTT
CASSFAGMNTEAFF
>TRBJ1-1|-|few|TRBV7-9
TGTGCCAGCAGCTATAAGGGGATCACTGAAGCTTTCTTT
CASSYKGITEAFF
>TRBJ1-2|-|few|TRBV9
TGTGCCAGCAGCGTAGGGATCGATATCATACCGGGACCAAACTATGGCTACACCTTC
CASSVGIDIIPGPNYGYTF
>TRBJ2-7|-|few|TRBV6-1
TGTGCCAGCAGGCCAACCGCTAGGGTTTGGTCCTACGAGCAGTACTTC
CASRPTARVWSYEQYF
>TRBJ1-1|-|few|TRBV15
TGTGCCACCAGCAGAGATGTTCGGGGGGATGAAGCTTTCTTT
CATSRDVRGDEAFF
>TRBJ2-1|TRBD2|few|TRBV13
TGTGCCAGCAGGACTAGCGGGAGTTACAATGAGCAGTTCTTC
CASRTSGSYNEQFF
>TRBJ1-2|-|-|TRBV6-5
TGTGCCAGCAGTTACGGTACAGGCGTGGGTGGCTATGGCTACACCTTC
CASSYGTGVGGYGYTF
>TRBJ2-7|-|few|TRBV6-6
TGTGCCAGCAAAGGGAGCGGCGTCTACGAGCAGTACTTC
CASKGSGVYEQYF
>TRBJ2-7|-|few|TRBV3-1
TGTGCCAGCAGCCAACCGGCGAGGAGCTCCTACGAGCAGTACTTC
CASSQPARSSYEQYF
>TRBJ2-1|-|-|TRBV28
TGTGCCAGCAGCCTTACAGACAGGTACAATGAGCAGTTCTTC
CASSLTDRYNEQFF
>TRBJ2-1|TRBD2|-|TRBV9
TGTGCCAGCAGCATGATAGCGGGACCCTACAATGAGCAGTTCTTC
CASSMIAGPYNEQFF
>TRBJ2-3|-|few|TRBV9
TGTGCCAGCGGAAGACGCACAGATACGCAGTATTTT
CASGRRTDTQYF
>TRBJ1-3|-|few|TRBV7-2
TGTGCCAGCAGCCATGGCCCCACCGGAGAAAGTCGTAACACCATATATTTT
CASSHGPTGESRNTIYF
>TRBJ1-2|-|once|TRBV6-1
TGTGCCAGCACGCTACTGGGTCCTGGTGGCTACACCTTC
CASTLLGPGGYTF
>TRBJ1-5|TRBD1|few|TRBV2
TGTGCCAGCAGAGGACAGGGGTCCGGCAATCAGCCCCAGCATTTT
CASRGQGSGNQPQHF
>TRBJ2-1|TRBD1|-|TRBV5-1
TGCGCCAGCAGCTTGGGCGGGACAGGGGGCTATGAGCAGTTCTTC
CASSLGGTGGYEQFF
>TRBJ2-1|-|-|TRBV28
TGTGCCAGCAAGCTACAGGGGGGGTTGGATGAGCAGTTCTTC
CASKLQGGLDEQFF
>TRBJ1-5|-|few|TRBV7-2
TGTGCCAGCAGCTTTACGCTAGACAATCAGCCCCAGCATTTT
CASSFTLDNQPQHF
>TRBJ2-7|-|-|TRBV12-3/TRBV12-4
TGTGCCAGCAGTTTAGGAGGGGACTCATCCTACGAGCAGTACTTC
CASSLGGDSSYEQYF
>TRBJ1-6|-|few|TRBV7-3
TGTGCCAGCAGCATTACCGGGAACCCAGATTCACCCCTCCACTTT
CASSITGNPDSPLHF
>TRBJ2-3|-|-|TRBV5-5
TGTGCCAGCAGCTTGGTTCCCCTCGGCAGTGACTTCACAGATACGCAGTATTTT
CASSLVPLGSDFTDTQYF
>TRBJ1-5|-|-|TRBV19
TGTGCCAGTAGTCCCCGAGGTTATAGCAATCAGCCCCAGCATTTT
CASSPRGYSNQPQHF